Described below is a single T cell receptor beta chain sequence and its context. Method: immunoSEQ multiplex PCR; TCRdb's copy keeps in-frame clones and lacks some. The sample lists fewer than 400,000 clones; approximately 91% were seen once. Treatment here: around 19 received Ad26.COV2.S at low or high dose, single or two shots; roughly 5 received placebo; per-sample allocation not given. Sampling happened 63 days after the first vaccine or placebo injection. The data stem from a study of Ad26.COV2.S vaccination and SARS-CoV-2 variants. The V gene lost 0 bases and the J gene lost 5 bases, with 10 bases spanning the gap. This CDR3 is built from 14 residues. Germline V gene sequence: CDR1 LGHDT, CDR2 YNNKEL (reference sequence).

Sequencing was performed on peripheral blood, taken in a trial of Ad26.COV2.S vaccine versus placebo. The chain couples TRBV3-1 (or the pseudogene TRBV3-2) to TRBJ1-1; D gene uncertain. The sequence derives from a person aged 18-60 years who received the Ad26.COV2.S COVID-19 vaccine or a placebo. Here the CDR3 reads CASSQDYEATEAFF. CDR3 nucleotides: TGTGCCAGCAGCCAAGATTATGAGGCGACTGAAGCTTTCTTT.